These T cell receptor beta chains were read from a single sample in a study of human T cells and chemical hapten exposure. TCRdb reanalysed the RACE reads using MiXCR and keeps one entry per CDR3 protein. The table shows a few hundred thousand distinct CDR3 sequences, with under 6.5% occurring only once. Source: whole blood, taken in connection with sensitization to the hapten diphenylcyclopropenone (DPC). The receptor set was obtained from a woman between 18 and 29 years old with alopecia areata. Some clones in this sample may be carry-over from other donors' samples. CDR3s leave out the opening cysteine and the closing phenylalanine or tryptophan.

v_gene	j_gene	CDR3aa
TRBV7-8	TRBJ2-5	ASTFGYQETQY
TRBV20-1	TRBJ2-1	SARGPGGFHP
TRBV3-1	TRBJ2-5	ASSSSGGPQETQY
TRBV6-6	TRBJ2-2	ASSGQGNTGELF
TRBV19	TRBJ1-4	ASSIVAGKLF
TRBV5-1	TRBJ1-5	ASSLDPGDQPQH
TRBV12-3/TRBV12-4	TRBJ1-2	ASSFRGTGDYGYT
TRBV28	TRBJ1-2	ASSFLVQTGGYT
TRBV12-3/TRBV12-4	TRBJ2-7	ASSFGQGSPYEQY
TRBV27	TRBJ1-2	ASSLGEAYGYT
TRBV7-2	TRBJ1-2	ASSLGRSNYGYT
TRBV2	TRBJ1-2	ASRPDRGQDGYT
TRBV6-1	TRBJ1-1	ASMLQGNLGTNTEAF
TRBV6-5	TRBJ1-4	ASSYRGATNEKLF
TRBV6-5	TRBJ1-4	ASSTTGIGEKLF
TRBV29-1	TRBJ2-1	SAANNEQF
TRBV28	TRBJ2-1	ASQIYNEQF
TRBV12-3/TRBV12-4	TRBJ1-2	ASSSRGQLGGYT
TRBV2	TRBJ2-5	ASSEFQETQY
TRBV7-9	TRBJ1-6	ASSSRTGPLH
TRBV20-1	TRBJ1-5	SVRDRRGNQPQH
TRBV7-2	TRBJ1-5	ASSLQTGDQAQH
TRBV6-4	TRBJ1-5	ASSFAAGQPQH
TRBV13	TRBJ2-7	ASSSAGEAYEQY
TRBV6-1	TRBJ1-5	ASSEGWTNQPQH
TRBV4-2	TRBJ1-2	ASSLPRTGTSNYGYT
TRBV11-1	TRBJ1-6	ASSLGPGDSPLH
TRBV29-1	TRBJ2-3	SVETGFADTQY
TRBV6-6	TRBJ2-3	ASSPQSYGVFDTQY
TRBV7-3	TRBJ1-1	ASSPNPGMNTEAF
TRBV20-1	TRBJ2-5	SGDIQETQY
TRBV5-1	TRBJ2-1	ASSLRGLDEQF
TRBV29-1	TRBJ1-2	SAGTGLYGYT
TRBV6-5	TRBJ1-1	ASSYAGMNTEAF
TRBV4-1	TRBJ1-1	ASSRFEIRGPQTEAF
TRBV12-3/TRBV12-4	TRBJ2-3	ASSLVGLADTDTQY
TRBV25-1	TRBJ1-1	ASSERRGNTEAF